This is a list of T cell receptor beta chains from one sample in a study of regulatory T cells in long-lasting Graves disease. TCRdb passed the multiplex PCR reads through MiXCR, listing each CDR3 protein once. This sample has some 200,000 distinct CDR3 sequences, with around 20% found just once. A further study also used this sample, focusing on T cells in Graves' hyperthyroidism and ophthalmopathy.

This material consisted of peripheral blood mononuclear cells (PBMCs), taken at new diagnosis, from a patient treated with antithyroid drugs. Receptors were obtained from a woman aged 30 to 39 with Graves disease. Each CDR3 is given with its conserved first and last residue. The order of the fields is D gene, J gene, V gene, clone size, CDR3 protein, CDR3 DNA. The D gene is left open where the match is weak. The size of a clone is reported for some rows only, either as once, few or many, or as a class for expanded clones.

D: -
J: TRBJ1-5
V: TRBV6-1
size: -
CDR3: CASSEAGGRDQPQHF
DNA: TGTGCCAGCAGTGAAGCCGGGGGCCGCGATCAGCCCCAGCATTTT

D: -
J: TRBJ1-4
V: TRBV2
size: many
CDR3: CAGSSGSVEKLFF
DNA: TGTGCCGGTTCGTCAGGAAGTGTTGAAAAACTGTTTTTT

D: -
J: TRBJ1-6
V: TRBV18
size: many
CDR3: CASSLREFDNSPLHF
DNA: TGTGCCAGCTCACTGAGGGAGTTCGATAATTCACCCCTCCACTTT

D: -
J: TRBJ2-2
V: TRBV12-3/TRBV12-4
size: many
CDR3: CASSLGPSNTGELFF
DNA: TGTGCCAGCAGTTTGGGGCCTTCAAACACCGGGGAGCTGTTTTTT

D: TRBD2
J: TRBJ2-7
V: TRBV27
size: many
CDR3: CASSFSHPGLAGGLSYEQYF
DNA: TGTGCCAGCAGTTTCTCACATCCGGGACTAGCGGGAGGACTCTCCTACGAGCAGTACTTC

D: -
J: TRBJ2-1
V: TRBV27
size: -
CDR3: CASSRYGRSSYNEQFF
DNA: TGTGCCAGCAGTCGCTACGGACGGAGCTCCTACAATGAGCAGTTCTTC

D: TRBD1
J: TRBJ1-3
V: TRBV3-1
size: -
CDR3: CASSATGTGTMKLYF
DNA: TGTGCCAGCAGCGCAACCGGGACAGGTACCATGAAGTTATATTTT

D: -
J: TRBJ1-5
V: TRBV20-1
size: many
CDR3: CSAPRGPNQPQHF
DNA: TGCAGTGCCCCCCGGGGGCCCAATCAGCCCCAGCATTTT

D: TRBD2
J: TRBJ2-2
V: TRBV27
size: many
CDR3: CASSVYPLAGGSFAGELFF
DNA: TGTGCCAGCAGCGTTTACCCTTTAGCGGGAGGGTCTTTTGCCGGGGAGCTGTTTTTT

D: -
J: TRBJ2-7
V: TRBV7-2
size: many
CDR3: CASSSDASSYEQYF
DNA: TGTGCCAGCAGCTCCGACGCGAGCTCCTACGAGCAGTACTTC

D: -
J: TRBJ1-6
V: TRBV3-1
size: few
CDR3: CASSQDRRSQGNNSPLHF
DNA: TGTGCCAGCAGCCAAGATCGCCGGAGTCAGGGAAATAATTCACCCCTCCACTTT

D: TRBD2
J: TRBJ2-1
V: TRBV20-1
size: -
CDR3: CSARGLADVYGEQFF
DNA: TGCAGTGCTAGAGGGCTAGCGGACGTCTACGGTGAGCAGTTCTTC

D: -
J: TRBJ1-4
V: TRBV28
size: many
CDR3: CASSSRIRQEKLFF
DNA: TGTGCCAGCAGTTCTCGAATTCGGCAGGAAAAACTGTTTTTT

D: -
J: TRBJ2-1
V: TRBV5-1
size: -
CDR3: CASSLAPGNEQFF
DNA: TGCGCCAGCAGCTTGGCACCGGGCAATGAGCAGTTCTTC

D: -
J: TRBJ2-1
V: TRBV6-1
size: many
CDR3: CASGSLSSYNEQFF
DNA: TGTGCCAGCGGGAGCCTTAGCTCCTACAATGAGCAGTTCTTC

D: TRBD1
J: TRBJ2-1
V: TRBV6-2/TRBV6-3
size: few
CDR3: CASSYSGYGQGAYNEQFF
DNA: TGTGCCAGCAGTTACTCGGGCTACGGACAGGGGGCCTACAATGAGCAGTTCTTC

D: -
J: TRBJ1-4
V: TRBV6-4
size: -
CDR3: CASSVDPGHLKLFF
DNA: TGTGCCAGCAGTGTCGACCCGGGACACCTAAAACTGTTTTTT

D: -
J: TRBJ2-5
V: TRBV28
size: many
CDR3: CASSQGRGETQYF
DNA: TGTGCCAGCAGCCAGGGCCGGGGTGAGACCCAGTACTTC

D: -
J: TRBJ1-2
V: TRBV28
size: many
CDR3: CASRGGRGAHGYTF
DNA: TGTGCCAGCAGGGGGGGGAGGGGCGCCCATGGCTACACCTTC

D: TRBD1
J: TRBJ1-3
V: TRBV7-6
size: few
CDR3: CASSLTTGALGNTIYF
DNA: TGTGCCAGCAGCTTAACGACAGGGGCATTAGGAAACACCATATATTTT

D: -
J: TRBJ2-7
V: TRBV7-9
size: -
CDR3: CASSLFHRGTEFYEQYF
DNA: TGTGCCAGCAGCTTATTCCACCGTGGGACGGAATTTTACGAGCAGTACTTC

D: -
J: TRBJ1-4
V: TRBV5-4
size: -
CDR3: CASSFVGGEKLFF
DNA: TGTGCCAGCAGCTTCGTGGGGGGGGAAAAACTGTTTTTT